The T cell receptor (beta chain) under discussion was sequenced for a study of blood T cell repertoires in COVID-19. Study in general: PBMCs, B-cell-depleted T cells, or T cells provided the cDNA or gDNA that made up the material.

This CDR3 contains 15 residues. The germline CDR1 and CDR2 sequences are SGHTS and YDEGEE. The ends lost 4 bases at V and 4 bases at J; junction bases unmatched: 10. Per the original methods: Scientists estimated how many nucleated cells there were by amplifying reference gene primers. Only in-frame clones appear in the TCRdb table, and some are missing; sequencing was by immunoSEQ multiplex PCR. V and J calls and clone size are those listed in that table; D and trimming were worked out from the DNA. Among 210,000 or so clones listed, 85% to 90% were seen once. This receptor was obtained from a man aged 50 to 60 with acute or convalescent COVID-19. Specimen: peripheral blood. The V call is TRBV5-8, the J call TRBJ1-1, with 7 nucleotides matching TRBD1. CDR3 protein: CASSRNRGASTEAFF. The CDR3 DNA is TGTGCCAGCAGCCGCAACAGGGGAGCCTCCACTGAAGCTTTCTTT.